This T cell receptor (beta chain) was captured in a study of T cells in Graves' hyperthyroidism and ophthalmopathy. Patients with ophthalmopathy all had a Clinical Activity Score of at least 3, a NOSPECS grade of at least 4 and duration under 3 months. Researchers barred patients who had uncontrolled infection, other autoimmune disease, pregnancy or lactation. The PBMCs had their origin in roughly 9.8 ml of fresh peripheral blood. It was RNA transcripts that yielded the amplified TCR beta CDR3 regions. The TCR CDR3 first-round RT-PCR relied on the HTBI primer set. Using its own MiXCR run on the multiplex PCR reads, TCRdb lists one record per CDR3 protein. Of 700,000 or so distinct CDR3 sequences listed, about 14% are singletons. This clonotype was observed a few times. Its antigen is still unknown. Study-wide findings and caveats: Onset of ophthalmopathy came a median around 6.5 months after the model predicted it.

Material for sequencing was blood. The clonotype originates from a woman aged 45-60 years with Graves' ophthalmopathy.

CDR3 region: CASSFFGLAGEQYF. The CDR3 DNA follows: TGTGCCAGCAGTTTTTTTGGGCTAGCGGGCGAGCAGTACTTC. The V gene is TRBV28, the J gene TRBJ2-7, with 8 bases that match TRBD2. This CDR3 spans 14 amino acids. V dropped 3 bases and J dropped 6; count of bases not matched to a gene: 7. Germline-derived CDR1 and CDR2 are MDHEN and SYDVKM. The variable domain in full, completed from reference TRBV28 and TRBJ2-7, reads DVKVTQSSRYLVKRTGEKVFLECVQDMDHENMFWYRQDPGLGLRLIYFSYDVKMKEKGDIPEGYSVSREKKERFSLILESASTNQTSMYLCASSFFGLAGEQYFGPGTRLTVT.